Following are 3 T cell receptor beta chains from one sample sequenced in a study of blood T cell repertoires in COVID-19. The repertoire was sequenced with immunoSEQ multiplex PCR; TCRdb's copy has only in-frame clones and lacks some. The sample lists 80,000 to 100,000 clones, 90% seen once, with around 1.7% in the top ten. Input material: peripheral blood. The origin of the receptors is a man in his 60s with acute or convalescent COVID-19.

In its sample, this clone was seen once. The chain couples TRBV7-2 to TRBJ1-1, with 7 bases matching TRBD1. The CDR3 contains 16 residues. Germline-derived CDR1 and CDR2 are SGHTA and FQGNSA. The ends lost 6 bases at V and 1 base at J; junction bases unmatched: 11. The CDR3 region has the DNA TGTGCCAGCAGACCTCGACAGGGTCAGTCGAACACTGAAGCTTTCTTT. Its translation is CASRPRQGQSNTEAFF.

The gene calls are TRBV7-9 and TRBJ1-1, with D perhaps matching TRBD1 (5 bases). CDR3 length: 14 residues. CDR1 SEHNR and CDR2 FQNEAQ come from the germline V gene (reference sequence). V gave up 1 base and J gave up 4 bases, with 10 bases separating them. CDR3: CASSLEAGSTEAFF. CDR3 nucleotide sequence: TGTGCCAGCAGCTTAGAGGCAGGGTCCACTGAAGCTTTCTTT.

The V and J genes are TRBV5-6 and TRBJ1-2; D is undetermined. The CDR3 covers 16 residues. Germline V gene data show CDR1 as SGHDT and CDR2 as YYEEEE. Trimming took off 4 bases at V and 2 bases at J, with 18 bases between the two ends. The CDR3 region has the DNA TGTGCCAGCAGCCTTGTTCGGGGAACCAACAACTATGGCTACACCTTC. Protein: CASSLVRGTNNYGYTF.